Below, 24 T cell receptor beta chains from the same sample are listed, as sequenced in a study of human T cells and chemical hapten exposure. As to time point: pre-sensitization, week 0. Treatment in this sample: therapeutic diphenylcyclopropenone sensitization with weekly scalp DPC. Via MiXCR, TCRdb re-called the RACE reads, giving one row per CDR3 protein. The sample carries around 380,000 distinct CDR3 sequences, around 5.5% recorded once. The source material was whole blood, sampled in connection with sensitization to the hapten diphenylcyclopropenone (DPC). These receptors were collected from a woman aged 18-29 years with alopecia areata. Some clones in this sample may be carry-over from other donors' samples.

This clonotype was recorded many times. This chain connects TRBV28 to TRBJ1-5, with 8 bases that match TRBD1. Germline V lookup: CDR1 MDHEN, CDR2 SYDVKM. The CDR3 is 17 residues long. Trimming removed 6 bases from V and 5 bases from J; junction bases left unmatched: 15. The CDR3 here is CASSKRTGLQSYQPQHF. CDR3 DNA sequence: TGTGCCAGCAGCAAGCGGACAGGGTTGCAATCGTATCAGCCCCAGCATTTT.

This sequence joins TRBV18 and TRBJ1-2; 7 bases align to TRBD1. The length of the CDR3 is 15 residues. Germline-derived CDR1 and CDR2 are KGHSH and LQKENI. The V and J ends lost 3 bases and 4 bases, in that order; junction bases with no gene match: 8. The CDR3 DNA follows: TGTGCCAGCTCACCTCGAGGGGGCGAAGGCTATGGCTACACCTTC. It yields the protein CASSPRGGEGYGYTF.

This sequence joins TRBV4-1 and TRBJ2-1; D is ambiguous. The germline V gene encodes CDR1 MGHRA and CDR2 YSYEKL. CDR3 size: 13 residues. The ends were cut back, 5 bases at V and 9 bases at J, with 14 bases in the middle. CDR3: CASSYGPVGEQFF. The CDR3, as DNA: TGCGCCAGCAGCTACGGTCCGGTCGGTGAGCAGTTCTTC.

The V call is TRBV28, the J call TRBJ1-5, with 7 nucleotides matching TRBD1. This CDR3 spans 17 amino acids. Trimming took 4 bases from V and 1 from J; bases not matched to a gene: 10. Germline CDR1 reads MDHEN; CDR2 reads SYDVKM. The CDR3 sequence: CASSSPVDRVSNQPQHF. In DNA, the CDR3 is TGTGCCAGCAGTTCCCCCGTAGACAGGGTAAGCAATCAGCCCCAGCATTTT. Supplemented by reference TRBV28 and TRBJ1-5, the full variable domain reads DVKVTQSSRYLVKRTGEKVFLECVQDMDHENMFWYRQDPGLGLRLIYFSYDVKMKEKGDIPEGYSVSREKKERFSLILESASTNQTSMYLCASSSPVDRVSNQPQHFGDGTRLSIL.

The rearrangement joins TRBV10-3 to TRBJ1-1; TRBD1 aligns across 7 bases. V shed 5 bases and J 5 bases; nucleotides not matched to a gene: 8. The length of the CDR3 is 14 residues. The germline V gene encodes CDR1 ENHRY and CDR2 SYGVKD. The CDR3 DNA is TGTGCCATCAGTTCGCAGGGGGGAAGGACTGAAGCTTTCTTT. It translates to CAISSQGGRTEAFF.

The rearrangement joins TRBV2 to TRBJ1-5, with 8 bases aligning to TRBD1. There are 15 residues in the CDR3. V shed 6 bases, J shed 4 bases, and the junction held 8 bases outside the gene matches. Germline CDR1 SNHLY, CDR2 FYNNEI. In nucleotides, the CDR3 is TGTGCCAGCAGGTTTGGACAGGGCATTAATCAGCCCCAGCATTTT. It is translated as CASRFGQGINQPQHF.

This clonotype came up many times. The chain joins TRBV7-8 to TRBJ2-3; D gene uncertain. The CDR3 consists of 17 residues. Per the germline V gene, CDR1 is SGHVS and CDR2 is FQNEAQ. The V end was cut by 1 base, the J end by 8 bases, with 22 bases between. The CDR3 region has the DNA TGTGCCAGCAGCTTAGTAGGACGTCTGGATCCTGCCGGTACGCAGTATTTT. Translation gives CASSLVGRLDPAGTQYF. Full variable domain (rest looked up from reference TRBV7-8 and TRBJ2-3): GAGVSQSPRYKVAKRGQDVALRCDPISGHVSLFWYQQALGQGPEFLTYFQNEAQLDKSGLPSDRFFAERPEGSVSTLKIQRTQQEDSAVYLCASSLVGRLDPAGTQYFGPGTRLTVL.

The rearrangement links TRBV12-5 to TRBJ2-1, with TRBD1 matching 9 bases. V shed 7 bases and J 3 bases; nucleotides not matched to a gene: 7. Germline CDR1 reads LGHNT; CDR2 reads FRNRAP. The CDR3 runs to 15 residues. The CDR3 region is CASVRTGVLYNEQFF. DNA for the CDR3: TGTGCTAGTGTACGGACAGGGGTCCTCTACAATGAGCAGTTCTTC.

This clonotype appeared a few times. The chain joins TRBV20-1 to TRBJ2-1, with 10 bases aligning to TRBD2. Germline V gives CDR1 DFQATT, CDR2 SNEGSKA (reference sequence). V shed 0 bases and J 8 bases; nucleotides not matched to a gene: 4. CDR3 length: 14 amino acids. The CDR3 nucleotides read TGCAGTGCTAGAGAAGCGGGGGGGCCCCATGAGCAGTTCTTC. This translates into CSAREAGGPHEQFF.

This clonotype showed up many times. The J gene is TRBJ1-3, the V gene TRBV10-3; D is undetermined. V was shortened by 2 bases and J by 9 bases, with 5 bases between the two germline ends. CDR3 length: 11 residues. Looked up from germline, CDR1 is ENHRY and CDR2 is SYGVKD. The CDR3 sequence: CAISEPSTIYF. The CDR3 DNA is TGTGCCATCAGTGAGCCTAGCACCATATATTTT.

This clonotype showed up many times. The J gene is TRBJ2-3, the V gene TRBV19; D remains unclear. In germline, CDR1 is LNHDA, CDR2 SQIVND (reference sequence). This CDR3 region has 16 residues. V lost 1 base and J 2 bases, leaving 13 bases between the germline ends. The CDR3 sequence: CASSIVTGLATDTQYF. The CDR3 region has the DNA TGTGCCAGTAGTATAGTCACCGGGCTTGCCACAGATACGCAGTATTTT.

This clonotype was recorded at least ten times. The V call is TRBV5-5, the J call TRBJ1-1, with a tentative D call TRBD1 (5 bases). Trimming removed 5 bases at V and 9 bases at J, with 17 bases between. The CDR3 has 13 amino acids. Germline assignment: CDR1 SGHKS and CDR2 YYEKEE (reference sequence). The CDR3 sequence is CASSIDDSTKAFF. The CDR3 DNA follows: TGTGCCAGCAGTATCGACGACAGTACTAAAGCTTTCTTT.

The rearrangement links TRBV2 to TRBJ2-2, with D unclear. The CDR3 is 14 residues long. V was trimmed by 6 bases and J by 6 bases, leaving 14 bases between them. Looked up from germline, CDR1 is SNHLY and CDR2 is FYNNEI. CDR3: CASRGSTLAGELFF. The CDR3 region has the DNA TGTGCCAGCAGAGGCAGTACGCTTGCCGGGGAGCTGTTTTTT.

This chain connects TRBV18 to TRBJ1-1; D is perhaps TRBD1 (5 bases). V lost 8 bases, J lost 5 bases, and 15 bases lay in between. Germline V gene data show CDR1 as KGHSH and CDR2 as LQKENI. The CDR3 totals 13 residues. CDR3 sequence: CASSPGGFTEAFF. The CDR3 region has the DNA TGTGCCAGCAGCCCTGGGGGTTTTACTGAAGCTTTCTTT.

CDR3 DNA sequence: TGTGCTAGTGGTTTGGCCCGGACAGGGGACACAGATACGCAGTATTTT. This gives the protein CASGLARTGDTDTQYF. The rearrangement uses TRBV12-5 and TRBJ2-3, with 9 bases lining up with TRBD1. This CDR3 comprises 16 residues. The trim removed 1 base at V and 2 bases at J, leaving 4 bases unmatched. Germline CDR1 LGHNT, CDR2 FRNRAP.

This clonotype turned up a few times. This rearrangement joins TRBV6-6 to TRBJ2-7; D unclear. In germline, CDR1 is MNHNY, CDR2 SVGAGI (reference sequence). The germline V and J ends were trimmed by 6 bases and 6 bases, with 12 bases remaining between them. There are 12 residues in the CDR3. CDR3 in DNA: TGTGCCAGCAGCCCCTCGCCCGGCGAGCAGTACTTC. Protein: CASSPSPGEQYF.

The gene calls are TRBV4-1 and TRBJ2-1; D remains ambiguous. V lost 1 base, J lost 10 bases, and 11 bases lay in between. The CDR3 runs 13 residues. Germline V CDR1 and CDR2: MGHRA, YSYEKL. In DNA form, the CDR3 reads TGCGCCAGCAGCCAAGTAAGGCCTGGGGAGCAGTTCTTC. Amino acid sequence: CASSQVRPGEQFF.

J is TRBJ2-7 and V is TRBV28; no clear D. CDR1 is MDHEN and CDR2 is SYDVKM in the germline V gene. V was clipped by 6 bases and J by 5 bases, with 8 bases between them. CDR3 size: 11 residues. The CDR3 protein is CASSTTHEQYF. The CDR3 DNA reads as TGTGCCAGCAGCACGACCCACGAGCAGTACTTC.

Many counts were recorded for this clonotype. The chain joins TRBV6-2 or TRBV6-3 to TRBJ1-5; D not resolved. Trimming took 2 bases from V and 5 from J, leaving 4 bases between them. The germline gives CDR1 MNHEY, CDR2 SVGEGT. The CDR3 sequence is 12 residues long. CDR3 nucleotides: TGTGCCAGCAGTTACGGTTATCAGCCCCAGCATTTT. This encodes CASSYGYQPQHF.

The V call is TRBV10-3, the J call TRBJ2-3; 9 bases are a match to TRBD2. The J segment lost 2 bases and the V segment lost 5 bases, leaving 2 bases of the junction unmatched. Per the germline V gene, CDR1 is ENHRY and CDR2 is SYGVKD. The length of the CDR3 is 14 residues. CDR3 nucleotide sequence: TGTGCCATCAGTCTAGCGGGGCCCACAGATACGCAGTATTTT. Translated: CAISLAGPTDTQYF.

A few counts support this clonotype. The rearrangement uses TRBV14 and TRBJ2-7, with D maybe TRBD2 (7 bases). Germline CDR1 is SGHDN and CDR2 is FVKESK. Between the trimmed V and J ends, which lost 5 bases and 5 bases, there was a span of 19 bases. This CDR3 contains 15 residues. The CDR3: CASSVRGATAHEQYF. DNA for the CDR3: TGTGCCAGCAGCGTTCGGGGGGCAACGGCCCACGAGCAGTACTTC.

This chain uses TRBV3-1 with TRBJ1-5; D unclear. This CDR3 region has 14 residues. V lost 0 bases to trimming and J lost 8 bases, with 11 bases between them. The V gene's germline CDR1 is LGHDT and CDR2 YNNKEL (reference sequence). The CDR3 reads CASSQEHNQEPQHF. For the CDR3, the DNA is TGTGCCAGCAGCCAAGAACACAATCAAGAGCCCCAGCATTTT.

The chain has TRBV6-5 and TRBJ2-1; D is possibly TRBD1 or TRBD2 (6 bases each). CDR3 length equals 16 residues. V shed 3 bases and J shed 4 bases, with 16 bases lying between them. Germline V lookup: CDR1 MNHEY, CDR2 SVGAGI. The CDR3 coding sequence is TGTGCCAGCAGTTATCGGCTGGGGGGCATTTACAATGAGCAGTTCTTC. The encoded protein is CASSYRLGGIYNEQFF.

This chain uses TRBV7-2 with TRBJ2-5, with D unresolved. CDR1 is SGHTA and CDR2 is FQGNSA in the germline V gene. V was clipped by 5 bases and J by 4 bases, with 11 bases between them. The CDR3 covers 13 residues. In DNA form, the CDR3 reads TGTGCCAGCAGCCTTAGGACCCGAGAGACCCAGTACTTC. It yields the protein CASSLRTRETQYF. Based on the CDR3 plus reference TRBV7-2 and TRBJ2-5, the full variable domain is GAGVSQSPSNKVTEKGKDVELRCDPISGHTALYWYRQSLGQGLEFLIYFQGNSAPDKSGLPSDRFSAERTGGSVSTLTIQRTQQEDSAVYLCASSLRTRETQYFGPGTRLLVL.